This T cell receptor beta chain was obtained from a study of control samples from healthy donors and cancer patients. Germline V lookup: CDR1 WSHSY, CDR2 SAAADI. Trimming took off 2 bases at V and 2 bases at J, with 10 bases between the two ends. This CDR3 has 15 amino acids. Clones were read by immunoSEQ multiplex PCR, and TCRdb kept only the in-frame ones, dropping some. The data contain about 130,000 clones, around 94% of them singletons. The chain combines TRBV10-2 with TRBJ1-5; D ambiguous. The sequencing sample was made of PBMCs. This sequence was found in a man aged 55 to 70 with colorectal cancer. CDR3 in DNA: TGCGCCAGCAGTGAGATCCCGCCGGGCAATCAGCCCCAGCATTTT. It codes for CASSEIPPGNQPQHF.